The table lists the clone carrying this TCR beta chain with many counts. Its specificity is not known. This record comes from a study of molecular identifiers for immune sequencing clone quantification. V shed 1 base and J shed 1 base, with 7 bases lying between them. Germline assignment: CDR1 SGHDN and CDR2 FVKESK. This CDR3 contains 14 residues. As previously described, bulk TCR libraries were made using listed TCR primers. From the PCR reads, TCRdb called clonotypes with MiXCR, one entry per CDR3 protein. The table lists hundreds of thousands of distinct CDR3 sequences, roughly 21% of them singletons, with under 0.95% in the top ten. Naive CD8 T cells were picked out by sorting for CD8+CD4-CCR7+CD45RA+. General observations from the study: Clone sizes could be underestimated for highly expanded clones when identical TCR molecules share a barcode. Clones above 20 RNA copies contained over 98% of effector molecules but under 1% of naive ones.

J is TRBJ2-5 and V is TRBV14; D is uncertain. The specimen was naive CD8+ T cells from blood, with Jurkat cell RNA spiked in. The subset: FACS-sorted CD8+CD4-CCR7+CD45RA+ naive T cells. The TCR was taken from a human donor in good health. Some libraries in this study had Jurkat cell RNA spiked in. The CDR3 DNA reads TGTGCCAGCAGCCAAGTAGAGATCCAAGAGACCCAGTACTTC. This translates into CASSQVEIQETQYF.